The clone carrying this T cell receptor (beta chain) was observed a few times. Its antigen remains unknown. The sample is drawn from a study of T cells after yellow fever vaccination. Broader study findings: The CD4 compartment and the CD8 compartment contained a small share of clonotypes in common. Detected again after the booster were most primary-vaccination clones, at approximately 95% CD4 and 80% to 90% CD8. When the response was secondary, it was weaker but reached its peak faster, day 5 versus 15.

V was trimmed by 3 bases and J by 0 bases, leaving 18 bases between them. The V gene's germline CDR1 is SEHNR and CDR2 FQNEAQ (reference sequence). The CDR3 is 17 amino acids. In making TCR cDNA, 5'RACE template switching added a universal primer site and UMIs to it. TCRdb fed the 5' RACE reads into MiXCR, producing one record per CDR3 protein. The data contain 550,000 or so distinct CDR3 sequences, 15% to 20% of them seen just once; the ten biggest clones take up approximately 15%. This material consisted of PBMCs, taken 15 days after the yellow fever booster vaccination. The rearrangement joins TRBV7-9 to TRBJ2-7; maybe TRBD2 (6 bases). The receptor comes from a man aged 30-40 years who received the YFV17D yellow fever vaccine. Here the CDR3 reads CASSFSLGGSSSYEQYF. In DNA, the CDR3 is TGTGCCAGCAGCTTCTCCCTCGGAGGGAGTAGCTCCTACGAGCAGTACTTC.